Reported below is one T cell receptor beta chain. Its antigen is not identified. Cervical HPV DNA detected by MY09/MY11 PCR, typed by dot-blot. This specimen comes from a study of T cells in women clearing cervical HPV infection. For the study at large: Cases' blood sampling followed lesion detection by median about 150 days (90 to 200).

The method was immunoSEQ multiplex PCR; TCRdb's version includes in-frame clones alone and lacks a portion of them. Here the sample table reports under 20,000 clones. Points from the study as a whole: CIN3+ cases had significantly higher TCR richness than controls; evenness did not differ.

Sequenced: blood buffy coat. This clonotype was sampled from a woman between 18 and 70 years old with a cervical HPV16 infection that either progressed to CIN3+ or cleared (not recorded which).

Incomplete CDR3 DNA: TGTGCCAGCAGCTTAGGGTCTAGCCTAACCTACGAG. The encoded protein is CASSLGSSLTYE. The full CDR3 reads CASSLGSSLTYEQYF. The genes are TRBV11-2 and TRBJ2-7; D possibly corresponds to TRBD2 (5 bases). The observed sequence ends 3 residues before the CDR3 terminus, with the missing tail filled in from the germline J gene. Germline CDR1 SGHAT, CDR2 FQNNGV. V lost 1 base to trimming and J lost 2 bases, with 12 bases between them. The CDR3 totals 15 residues.